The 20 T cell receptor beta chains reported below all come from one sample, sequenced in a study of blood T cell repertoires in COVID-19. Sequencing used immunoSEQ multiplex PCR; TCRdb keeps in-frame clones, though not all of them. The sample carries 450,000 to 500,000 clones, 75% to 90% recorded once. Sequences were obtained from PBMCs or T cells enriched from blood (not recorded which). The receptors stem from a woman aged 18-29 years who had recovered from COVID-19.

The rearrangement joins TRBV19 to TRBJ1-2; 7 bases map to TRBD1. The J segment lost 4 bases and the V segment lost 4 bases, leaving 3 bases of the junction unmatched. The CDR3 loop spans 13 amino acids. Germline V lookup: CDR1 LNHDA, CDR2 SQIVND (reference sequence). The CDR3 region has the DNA TGTGCCAGTAGTACGACAGGGATCTATGGCTACACCTTC. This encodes CASSTTGIYGYTF.

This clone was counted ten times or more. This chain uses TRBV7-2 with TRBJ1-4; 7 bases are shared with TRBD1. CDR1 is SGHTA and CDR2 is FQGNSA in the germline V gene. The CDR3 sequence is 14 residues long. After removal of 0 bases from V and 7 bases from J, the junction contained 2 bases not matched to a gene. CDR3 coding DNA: TGTGCCAGCAGCTTAGCGACAGGGACTGAAAAACTGTTTTTT. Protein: CASSLATGTEKLFF.

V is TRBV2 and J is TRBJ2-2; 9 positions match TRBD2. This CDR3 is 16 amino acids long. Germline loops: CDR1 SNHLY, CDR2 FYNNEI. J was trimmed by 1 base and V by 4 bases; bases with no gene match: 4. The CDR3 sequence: CASSVSGGLNTGELFF. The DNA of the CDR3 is TGTGCCAGCAGTGTTAGCGGGGGACTGAACACCGGGGAGCTGTTTTTT.

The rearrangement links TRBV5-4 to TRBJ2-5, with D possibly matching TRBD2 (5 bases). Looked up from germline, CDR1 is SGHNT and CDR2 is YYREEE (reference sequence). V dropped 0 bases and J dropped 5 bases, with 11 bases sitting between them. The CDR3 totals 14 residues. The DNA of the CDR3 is TGTGCCAGCAGCTTGGAAACACTAGGGGAGACCCAGTACTTC. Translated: CASSLETLGETQYF.

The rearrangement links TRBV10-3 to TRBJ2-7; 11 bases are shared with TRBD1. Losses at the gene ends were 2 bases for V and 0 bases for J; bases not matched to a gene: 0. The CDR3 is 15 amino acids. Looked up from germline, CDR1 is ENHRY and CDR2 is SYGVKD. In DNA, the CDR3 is TGTGCCATCAGTGAGGGGACAGGGGGCTCCTACGAGCAGTACTTC. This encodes CAISEGTGGSYEQYF.

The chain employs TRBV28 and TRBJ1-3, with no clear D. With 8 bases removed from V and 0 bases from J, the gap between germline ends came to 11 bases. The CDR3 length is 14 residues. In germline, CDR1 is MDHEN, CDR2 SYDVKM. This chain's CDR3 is CASSARSSGNTIYF. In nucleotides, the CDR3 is TGTGCCAGCTCTGCCAGGTCCTCTGGAAACACCATATATTTT.

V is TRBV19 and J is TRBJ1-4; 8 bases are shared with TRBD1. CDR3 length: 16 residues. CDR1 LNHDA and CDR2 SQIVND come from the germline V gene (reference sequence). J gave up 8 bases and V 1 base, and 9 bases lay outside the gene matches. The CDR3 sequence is CASSIVSDRVNEKLFF. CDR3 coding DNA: TGTGCCAGTAGTATAGTTTCGGACAGGGTGAACGAAAAACTGTTTTTT.

DNA for the CDR3: TGCGCCAGCAGCTTGAGGAGGGCGCGGGGCTACACCTTC. It encodes CASSLRRARGYTF. The chain uses TRBV5-1 and TRBJ1-2; D gene uncertain. Trimming removed 1 base from V and 8 bases from J, with 12 bases in between. This CDR3 comprises 13 residues. Germline V lookup: CDR1 SGHRS, CDR2 YFSETQ.

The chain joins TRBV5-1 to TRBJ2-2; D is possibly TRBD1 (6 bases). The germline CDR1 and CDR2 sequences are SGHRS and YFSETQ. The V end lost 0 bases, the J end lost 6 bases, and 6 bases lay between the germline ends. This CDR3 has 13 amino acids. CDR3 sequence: CASSLGQAGELFF. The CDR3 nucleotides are TGCGCCAGCAGCTTGGGACAGGCCGGGGAGCTGTTTTTT.

CDR3 residues: CASRRERPYEQYF. In nucleotides, the CDR3 is TGCGCCAGCCGGCGGGAGAGACCCTACGAGCAGTACTTC. J is TRBJ2-7 and V is TRBV5-1, with 7 bases fitting TRBD2. The trim removed 7 bases at V and 2 bases at J, leaving 6 bases unmatched. Germline-derived CDR1 and CDR2 are SGHRS and YFSETQ. The CDR3 extends over 13 amino acids.

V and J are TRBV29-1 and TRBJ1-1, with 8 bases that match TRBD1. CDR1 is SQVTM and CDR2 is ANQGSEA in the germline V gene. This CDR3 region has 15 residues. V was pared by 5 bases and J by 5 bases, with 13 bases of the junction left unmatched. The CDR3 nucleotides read TGCAGCGTTATGGGACAGGCGAAAAGTTTAACTGAAGCTTTCTTT. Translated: CSVMGQAKSLTEAFF. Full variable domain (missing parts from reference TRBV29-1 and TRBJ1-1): SAVISQKPSRDICQRGTSLTIQCQVDSQVTMMFWYRQQPGQSLTLIATANQGSEATYESGFVIDKFPISRPNLTFSTLTVSNMSPEDSSIYLCSVMGQAKSLTEAFFGQGTRLTVV.

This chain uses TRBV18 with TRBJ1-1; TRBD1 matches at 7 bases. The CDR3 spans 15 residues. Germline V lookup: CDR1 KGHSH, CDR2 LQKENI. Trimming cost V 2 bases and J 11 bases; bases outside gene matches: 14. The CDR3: CASSPDTGDAKLAFF. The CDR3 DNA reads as TGTGCCAGCTCACCAGACACAGGGGACGCGAAGCTGGCTTTCTTT.

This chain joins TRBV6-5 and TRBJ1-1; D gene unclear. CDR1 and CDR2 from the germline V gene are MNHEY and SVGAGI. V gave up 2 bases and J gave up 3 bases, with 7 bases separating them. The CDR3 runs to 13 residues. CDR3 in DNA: TGTGCCAGCAGTTACGGGAGGGACACTGAAGCTTTCTTT. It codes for CASSYGRDTEAFF.

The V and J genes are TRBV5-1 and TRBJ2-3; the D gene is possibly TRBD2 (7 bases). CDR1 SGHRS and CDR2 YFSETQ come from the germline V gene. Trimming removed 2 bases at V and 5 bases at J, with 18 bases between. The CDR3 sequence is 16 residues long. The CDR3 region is CASSFEAGALGDTQYF. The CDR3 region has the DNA TGCGCCAGCAGCTTCGAGGCGGGGGCGCTGGGAGATACGCAGTATTTT.

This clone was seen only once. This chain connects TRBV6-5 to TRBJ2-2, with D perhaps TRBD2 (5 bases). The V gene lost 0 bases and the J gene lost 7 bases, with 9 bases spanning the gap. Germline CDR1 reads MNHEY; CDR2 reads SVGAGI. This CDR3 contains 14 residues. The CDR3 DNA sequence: TGTGCCAGCAGTTACTCAGAGGGTAACGGGGAGCTGTTTTTT. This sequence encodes CASSYSEGNGELFF.

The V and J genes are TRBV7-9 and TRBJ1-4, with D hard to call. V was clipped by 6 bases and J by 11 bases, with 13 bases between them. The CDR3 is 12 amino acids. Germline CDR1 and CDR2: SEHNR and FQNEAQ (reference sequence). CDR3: CASRDEGGKLFF. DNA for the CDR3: TGTGCCAGCAGGGATGAGGGAGGTAAACTGTTTTTT.

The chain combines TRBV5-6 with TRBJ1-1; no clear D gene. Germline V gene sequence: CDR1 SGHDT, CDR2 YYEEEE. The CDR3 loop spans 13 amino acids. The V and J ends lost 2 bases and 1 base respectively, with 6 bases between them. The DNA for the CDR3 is TGTGCCAGCAGCTTCGAGGAGAACACTGAAGCTTTCTTT. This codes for CASSFEENTEAFF.

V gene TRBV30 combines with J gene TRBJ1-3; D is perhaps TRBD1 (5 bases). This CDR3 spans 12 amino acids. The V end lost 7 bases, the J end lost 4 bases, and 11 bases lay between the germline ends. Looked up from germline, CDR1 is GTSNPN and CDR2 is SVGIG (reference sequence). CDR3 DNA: TGTGCCTACGGGACTTTCGGAAACACCATATATTTT. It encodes CAYGTFGNTIYF.

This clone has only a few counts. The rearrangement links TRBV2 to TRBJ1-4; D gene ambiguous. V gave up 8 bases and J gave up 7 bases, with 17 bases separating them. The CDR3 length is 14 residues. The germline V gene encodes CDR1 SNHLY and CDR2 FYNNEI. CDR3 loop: CASHPILASEKLFF. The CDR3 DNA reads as TGTGCCAGCCACCCCATCTTGGCTAGTGAAAAACTGTTTTTT. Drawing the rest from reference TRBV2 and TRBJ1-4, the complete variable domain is EPEVTQTPSHQVTQMGQEVILRCVPISNHLYFYWYRQILGQKVEFLVSFYNNEISEKSEIFDDQFSVERPDGSNFTLKIRSTKLEDSAMYFCASHPILASEKLFFGSGTQLSVL.

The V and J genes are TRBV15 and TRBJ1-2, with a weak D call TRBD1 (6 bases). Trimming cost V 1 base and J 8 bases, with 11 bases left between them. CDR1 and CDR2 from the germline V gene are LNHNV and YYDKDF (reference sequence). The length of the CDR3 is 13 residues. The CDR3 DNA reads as TGTGCCACCAGCAGAGTGGGGGGGCGGGGCTACACCTTC. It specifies CATSRVGGRGYTF.